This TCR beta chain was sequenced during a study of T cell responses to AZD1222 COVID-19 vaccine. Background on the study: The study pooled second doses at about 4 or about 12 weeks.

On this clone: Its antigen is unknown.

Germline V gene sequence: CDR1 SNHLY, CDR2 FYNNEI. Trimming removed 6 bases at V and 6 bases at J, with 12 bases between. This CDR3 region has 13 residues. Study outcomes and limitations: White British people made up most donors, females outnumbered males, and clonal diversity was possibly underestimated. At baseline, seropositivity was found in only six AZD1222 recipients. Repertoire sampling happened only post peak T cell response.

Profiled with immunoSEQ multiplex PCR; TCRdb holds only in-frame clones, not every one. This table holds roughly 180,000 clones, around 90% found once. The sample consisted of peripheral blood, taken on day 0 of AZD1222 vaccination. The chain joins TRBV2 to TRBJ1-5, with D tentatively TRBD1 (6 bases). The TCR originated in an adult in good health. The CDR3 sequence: CASSEQGGQPQHF. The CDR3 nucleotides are TGTGCCAGCAGCGAACAGGGCGGTCAGCCCCAGCATTTT.